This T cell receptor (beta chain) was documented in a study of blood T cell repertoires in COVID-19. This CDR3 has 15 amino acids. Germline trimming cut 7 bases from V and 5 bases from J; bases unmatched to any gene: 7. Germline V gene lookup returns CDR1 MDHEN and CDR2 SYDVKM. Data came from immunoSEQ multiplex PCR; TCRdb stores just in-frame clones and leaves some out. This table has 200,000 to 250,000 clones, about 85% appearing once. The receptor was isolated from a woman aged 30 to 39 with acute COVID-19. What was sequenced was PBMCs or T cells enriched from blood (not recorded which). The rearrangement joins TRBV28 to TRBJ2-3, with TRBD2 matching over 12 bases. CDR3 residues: CASTILAGGGDTQYF. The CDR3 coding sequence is TGTGCCAGCACTATACTAGCGGGGGGAGGAGATACGCAGTATTTT.